The T cell receptor beta chain under discussion was sequenced for a study of blood T cells in healthy people across ages. Overall study context: About one barcoded beta molecule per two T cells was captured by template switching. Study-level findings and limits: Among T cells, TCR beta diversity per million cells dropped roughly linearly as age rose.

For the second PCR, which ran for about 7 to 12 cycles, a sample-barcoded 5' primer and a J-beta primer mix were used. TCRdb fed the 5' RACE reads into MiXCR, producing one record per CDR3 protein. Of about 650,000 distinct CDR3 sequences in the sample, approximately 52% were seen once. Germline assignment: CDR1 KGHSH and CDR2 LQKENI. CDR3 size: 10 residues. The V end was cut by 3 bases, the J end by 6 bases, with 3 bases between. Individuals who donated were healthy Caucasians from Russia aged 6 to 90. This clonotype was picked up a small number of times. The antigen remains undetermined. The gene calls are TRBV18 and TRBJ2-7; the D is unclear. Material for sequencing was blood. This TCR was sampled from a woman aged 80 or over in good health. The CDR3, as DNA: TGTGCCAGCTCACCGGGCGAGCAGTACTTC. This sequence encodes CASSPGEQYF.